This TCR beta chain was documented in a study of blood T cell repertoires in COVID-19. Germline V CDR1 and CDR2: MNHEY, SMNVEV (reference sequence). V dropped 5 bases and J dropped 4; count of bases not matched to a gene: 2. The CDR3 is 15 residues long. Method: immunoSEQ multiplex PCR; TCRdb's copy keeps in-frame clones and lacks some. The table has some 96,000 clones, 75% to 90% seen once; the top ten hold over 1.5%. Sequenced: peripheral blood. This chain uses TRBV27 with TRBJ2-2; 12 positions agree with TRBD2. The TCR originated in a man aged 80 or over with acute or convalescent COVID-19. CDR3 sequence (DNA): TGTGCCAGCAGTCTGACTAGCGGGAGCACCGGGGAGCTGTTTTTT. Its protein is CASSLTSGSTGELFF.